These T cell receptor beta chains were read from a single sample in a study of blood T cell repertoires in COVID-19. Produced via immunoSEQ multiplex PCR; TCRdb's table is partial and in-frame only. Of tens of thousands of clones listed, over 65% are singletons. Input material: peripheral blood. The receptors originated from a human donor in a cohort sampled during active COVID-19. Each CDR3 is given without its conserved first and last residue. D genes are given only for firm matches. Clone size is shown for a subset of rows, as once, few, many or a class of expanded clone.

>NA|TRBV27|TRBJ1-5|NA
ASSVRGSNQPQH
>NA|TRBV6-6|TRBJ2-7|NA
ASSYLASYEQY
>NA|TRBV7-9|TRBJ2-5|NA
ASSLEVNRETQY
>NA|TRBV5-1|TRBJ2-7|NA
ASSHRDKPYEQY
>NA|TRBV3-1/TRBV3-2|TRBJ2-7|NA
ASSHSYEQY
>TRBD1|TRBV5-8|TRBJ1-2|NA
ASSPGQITGGYT
>TRBD1|TRBV3-1/TRBV3-2|TRBJ1-3|NA
ASSLGTGSGNTIY
>NA|TRBV6-1|TRBJ2-2|once
ASSEPRGTNTGELF
>TRBD2|TRBV5-1|TRBJ2-1|NA
ASSAITSGPYNEQF
>TRBD1|TRBV28|TRBJ2-4|NA
ASSLLGTGLAKNIQY
>TRBD1|TRBV19|TRBJ2-3|NA
ASSKGTGHSDTQY
>NA|TRBV5-4|TRBJ2-2|few
ASSNDRLPGELF
>NA|TRBV6-5|TRBJ1-4|NA
ASSYSGEGEKLF
>TRBD2|TRBV19|TRBJ2-7|once
ASSIVAGGYEQY
>TRBD2|TRBV5-1|TRBJ2-7|NA
ASSSVSSGAGEQY
>NA|TRBV5-6|TRBJ1-5|once
ASSREDNQPQH
>TRBD2|TRBV9|TRBJ2-1|once
ASSVGLAGDNEQF
>NA|TRBV15|TRBJ1-6|NA
ATSTERRNSPLH
>TRBD1|TRBV2|TRBJ1-4|NA
ASSSGTGSIEKLF
>NA|TRBV5-8|TRBJ2-3|NA
ASSLTIVEDTQY
>NA|TRBV11-3|TRBJ2-2|NA
ASSSPGLITTGELF
>NA|TRBV21-1|TRBJ1-6|NA
ASSMRRQLLLRSPLH
>TRBD2|TRBV18|TRBJ2-1|NA
ASSLTSGSYNEQF
>NA|TRBV9|TRBJ2-5|NA
ASSVGRGETQY
>TRBD2|TRBV7-9|TRBJ2-7|NA
ASSFGGGSYEQY
>NA|TRBV6-6|TRBJ2-1|NA
ASTPGQKLYNEQF
>TRBD2|TRBV19|TRBJ2-2|few
ASTSAAGVPTGELF
>TRBD1|TRBV5-4|TRBJ2-7|NA
ASSLRQGLYEQY